The next 30 T cell receptor beta chains were all read from a single sample in a study of T cell repertoires in cytomegalovirus infection. TCRdb called the reads again in MiXCR, with one record for every CDR3 protein. The sample gives just over 450,000 distinct CDR3 sequences, under 45% of which show up once; 40% to 50% is in the top ten. No antigen has been assigned to these receptors. Sequences were derived from cultured PBMCs, sampled from culture after CMV antigen stimulation. The receptor set was obtained from a human donor in good health (CMV status not recorded). Some clones in this sample may be carry-over from other donors' samples.

The V gene is TRBV7-2, the J gene TRBJ1-6; D gene ambiguous. Germline-derived CDR1 and CDR2 are SGHTA and FQGNSA. The CDR3 covers 13 residues. V lost 3 bases, J lost 10 bases, and 10 bases lay in between. The CDR3 DNA sequence: TGTGCCAGCAGCTTGTTTGCGAAATCACCCCTCCACTTT. Protein sequence: CASSLFAKSPLHF.

This chain connects TRBV7-2 to TRBJ2-2; the D is unclear. The CDR3 extends over 15 amino acids. V was trimmed by 1 base and J by 3 bases, leaving 9 bases between them. From germline, CDR1 is SGHTA and CDR2 FQGNSA. The CDR3 is CASSLEDQHTGELFF. The CDR3, as DNA: TGTGCCAGCAGCTTAGAGGACCAACACACCGGGGAGCTGTTTTTT.

The chain carries TRBV7-2 and TRBJ2-1; D not resolved. The CDR3 runs 13 residues. Trimming cost V 5 bases and J 10 bases, with 15 bases left between them. Germline assignment: CDR1 SGHTA and CDR2 FQGNSA. The CDR3: CASSPRTAAEQFF. The CDR3 region has the DNA TGTGCCAGCAGCCCTCGGACGGCGGCCGAGCAGTTCTTC.

This chain joins TRBV2 and TRBJ2-7; D perhaps matches TRBD1 (5 bases). The CDR3 is 13 amino acids. Deletions cut 6 bases from V and 6 bases from J, with 15 bases between. The germline V gene has CDR1 SNHLY and CDR2 FYNNEI. CDR3 DNA sequence: TGTGCCAGCAGCCTAGGGGTAGGGGTCGAGCAGTACTTC. Its protein product is CASSLGVGVEQYF.

The chain uses TRBV7-2 and TRBJ2-1; 7 bases are shared with TRBD2. With V trimmed by 5 bases and J by 4 bases, 8 bases remained unmatched. The CDR3 sequence is 15 residues long. CDR1 is SGHTA, CDR2 FQGNSA, per germline. The CDR3 sequence: CASSIALADYNEQFF. CDR3 DNA sequence: TGTGCCAGCAGCATCGCCCTAGCGGATTACAATGAGCAGTTCTTC. The full variable domain, with the rest looked up from reference TRBV7-2 and TRBJ2-1, is GAGVSQSPSNKVTEKGKDVELRCDPISGHTALYWYRQSLGQGLEFLIYFQGNSAPDKSGLPSDRFSAERTGGSVSTLTIQRTQQEDSAVYLCASSIALADYNEQFFGPGTRLTVL.

This clonotype was observed a handful of times. The V and J genes are TRBV6-6 and TRBJ2-7, with 9 bases that match TRBD1. V lost 6 bases and J lost 2; bases outside the gene matches: 14. Germline CDR1 and CDR2: MNHNY and SVGAGI (reference sequence). This CDR3 is built from 17 residues. The chain's CDR3 is CASRGFTPGQGPYEQYF. DNA for the CDR3: TGTGCCAGCAGGGGCTTTACTCCGGGACAGGGTCCCTACGAGCAGTACTTC.

This clonotype was detected only a few times. The chain carries TRBV7-8 and TRBJ1-5, with D maybe TRBD1 (5 bases). V was trimmed by 2 bases and J by 3 bases, leaving 14 bases between them. This CDR3 spans 16 amino acids. CDR1 and CDR2 from the germline V gene are SGHVS and FQNEAQ. The CDR3 nucleotides are TGTGCCAGCAGCTTAATGAGGGGAAGAAACAATCAGCCCCAGCATTTT. This translates into CASSLMRGRNNQPQHF.

This clonotype came up many times. The chain combines TRBV7-6 with TRBJ2-7; no reliable D call. The CDR3 length is 14 residues. Germline V gene sequence: CDR1 SGHVS, CDR2 FNYEAQ. V lost 1 base, J lost 4 bases, and 11 bases lay in between. CDR3 residues: CASSLEDRPYEQYF. CDR3 DNA sequence: TGTGCCAGCAGCTTAGAGGACCGACCATACGAGCAGTACTTC.

This clonotype was detected a few times. The rearrangement uses TRBV3-1 and TRBJ2-7, with TRBD1 identical over 7 bases. Per the germline V gene, CDR1 is LGHDT and CDR2 is YNNKEL (reference sequence). The ends lost 1 base at V and 2 bases at J; junction bases unmatched: 5. This CDR3 has 15 residues. The CDR3 region has the DNA TGTGCCAGCAGCCAAGGGACAGGAATTACCTACGAGCAGTACTTC. Translating gives CASSQGTGITYEQYF.

This clonotype was counted a few times. The gene calls are TRBV7-2 and TRBJ2-1; 7 bases line up with TRBD2. The CDR3 extends over 13 amino acids. CDR1 SGHTA and CDR2 FQGNSA come from the germline V gene. The J segment lost 10 bases and the V segment lost 3 bases, leaving 6 bases of the junction unmatched. The CDR3 protein is CASSFGRREEQFF. Written as DNA, the CDR3 is TGTGCCAGCAGCTTCGGACGGCGGGAGGAGCAGTTCTTC.

The V and J genes are TRBV6-2 or TRBV6-3 and TRBJ2-7; TRBD1 aligns across 10 bases. This CDR3 spans 16 amino acids. V was pared by 6 bases and J by 3 bases, with 11 bases of the junction left unmatched. CDR1 and CDR2 (germline): MNHEY, SVGEGT. CDR3 in amino acids: CASRRRDRGIHYEQYF. The CDR3 DNA sequence: TGTGCCAGCAGGCGAAGGGACAGGGGCATTCACTACGAGCAGTACTTC.

V is TRBV6-8 and J is TRBJ2-7, with a tentative D call TRBD1 (6 bases). This CDR3 has 14 amino acids. From germline, CDR1 is MNHGY and CDR2 SAAAGT. V lost 7 bases and J lost 0, with 13 bases in between. DNA of the CDR3: TGTGCCAGCAACGACAGGTCCAGCTCCTACGAGCAGTACTTC. Residues: CASNDRSSSYEQYF.

This clonotype occurred a few times. The V gene is TRBV7-3, the J gene TRBJ2-1, with a weak D call TRBD1 (6 bases). In germline, CDR1 is SGHTA, CDR2 FQGTGA. The V gene lost 5 bases and the J gene lost 1 base, with 21 bases spanning the gap. The CDR3 spans 18 residues. The CDR3 here is CASSPRYRTANSYNEQFF. CDR3 DNA: TGTGCCAGCAGCCCCAGGTATAGGACAGCGAATTCCTACAATGAGCAGTTCTTC.

The chain combines TRBV7-9 with TRBJ1-4; 7 bases line up with TRBD1. The ends lost 3 bases at V and 3 bases at J; junction bases unmatched: 10. The CDR3 has 17 amino acids. Germline CDR1 SEHNR, CDR2 FQNEAQ (reference sequence). The CDR3 DNA sequence: TGTGCCAGCAGCTTTTGGACAGGCAACGAAGCTAATGAAAAACTGTTTTTT. Encoded protein: CASSFWTGNEANEKLFF.

The chain is built from TRBV20-1 and TRBJ2-7, with TRBD2 matching 7 bases. Germline V CDR1 and CDR2: DFQATT, SNEGSKA (reference sequence). This CDR3 contains 14 residues. The trim removed 3 bases at V and 2 bases at J, leaving 7 bases unmatched. CDR3 in amino acids: CSASPSGNTYEQYF. CDR3 in DNA: TGCAGTGCTAGCCCTAGCGGAAACACCTACGAGCAGTACTTC.

The chain uses TRBV6-6 and TRBJ2-7; the D is unclear. Germline loops: CDR1 MNHNY, CDR2 SVGAGI (reference sequence). V lost 7 bases to trimming and J lost 2 bases, with 6 bases between them. The CDR3 is 11 residues long. CDR3 nucleotide sequence: TGTGCCAGCACTATAACCTACGAGCAGTACTTC. Its translation is CASTITYEQYF.

This clonotype was observed at least ten times. The CDR3 sequence: CASSLLGTEAFF. CDR3 sequence (DNA): TGTGCCAGCAGCTTACTCGGGACTGAAGCTTTCTTT. The rearrangement links TRBV7-2 to TRBJ1-1, with D unclear. V shed 2 bases and J shed 5 bases, with 6 bases lying between them. Germline lookup yields CDR1 SGHTA and CDR2 FQGNSA. The CDR3 extends over 12 amino acids.

This clonotype came up once. The chain has TRBV20-1 and TRBJ2-5; 11 bases are a match to TRBD2. The CDR3 loop spans 17 amino acids. The V segment lost 1 base and the J segment 3 bases; nucleotides outside the gene matches: 10. CDR1 is DFQATT and CDR2 is SNEGSKA in the germline V gene (reference sequence). CDR3 bases: TGCAGTGCTAGAGGTCTTCCGGGACTAGCGGATAAAGAGACCCAGTACTTC. Its translation: CSARGLPGLADKETQYF.

The chain combines TRBV11-2 with TRBJ2-1, with D perhaps TRBD1 (5 bases). The V and J ends lost 0 bases and 6 bases respectively, with 6 bases between them. The V gene's germline CDR1 is SGHAT and CDR2 FQNNGV. The CDR3 has 13 residues. The CDR3, as DNA: TGTGCCAGCAGCTTAGACAGGGCCAATGAGCAGTTCTTC. As protein: CASSLDRANEQFF.

This chain links TRBV11-2 with TRBJ2-7, with TRBD1 matching over 8 bases. Germline V gene lookup returns CDR1 SGHAT and CDR2 FQNNGV. The CDR3 loop spans 17 amino acids. J was trimmed by 3 bases and V by 4 bases; bases with no gene match: 14. CDR3 DNA sequence: TGTGCCAGCAGCTCAATCCCGGACAGGGACGGGGGCTACGAGCAGTACTTC. It encodes CASSSIPDRDGGYEQYF.

The CDR3 loop reads CASSLSVPSYNSPLHF. The CDR3 bases are TGTGCCAGCAGCTTAAGTGTGCCCTCCTATAATTCACCCCTCCACTTT. V is TRBV7-2 and J is TRBJ1-6, with no clear D. CDR3 length: 16 residues. Per germline, CDR1 SGHTA and CDR2 FQGNSA. Trimming cost V 2 bases and J 0 bases, with 8 bases left between them. Complete variable domain (other parts from reference TRBV7-2 and TRBJ1-6): GAGVSQSPSNKVTEKGKDVELRCDPISGHTALYWYRQSLGQGLEFLIYFQGNSAPDKSGLPSDRFSAERTGGSVSTLTIQRTQQEDSAVYLCASSLSVPSYNSPLHFGNGTRLTVT.

This clonotype has more than one count but fewer than ten. This chain links TRBV11-2 with TRBJ2-3; 12 bases map to TRBD2. Germline V gives CDR1 SGHAT, CDR2 FQNNGV. The V segment lost 4 bases and the J segment 5 bases; nucleotides outside the gene matches: 10. The CDR3 runs to 17 residues. The CDR3 loop is CASSSGLAGGPKDTQYF. The CDR3 bases are TGTGCCAGCAGCTCGGGGCTAGCGGGGGGGCCTAAAGATACGCAGTATTTT.

The rearrangement links TRBV7-8 to TRBJ2-1, with D unclear. V was clipped by 3 bases and J by 10 bases, with 13 bases between them. Germline V gene data show CDR1 as SGHVS and CDR2 as FQNEAQ. CDR3 length equals 13 residues. CDR3 loop: CASSLSVGVEQFF. CDR3 in DNA: TGTGCCAGCAGCTTGAGTGTCGGAGTCGAGCAGTTCTTC. Looking up the rest from reference TRBV7-8 and TRBJ2-1 gives the full variable domain: GAGVSQSPRYKVAKRGQDVALRCDPISGHVSLFWYQQALGQGPEFLTYFQNEAQLDKSGLPSDRFFAERPEGSVSTLKIQRTQQEDSAVYLCASSLSVGVEQFFGPGTRLTVL.

In its sample, this clonotype was seen a few times. The J gene is TRBJ1-2, the V gene TRBV4-1; 7 nucleotides match TRBD1. Germline V gives CDR1 MGHRA, CDR2 YSYEKL. The V gene end was trimmed by 3 bases and the J gene end by 2 bases; junction bases not matched to a gene: 6. The CDR3 is 15 residues long. The CDR3 reads CASSHPGQQNYGYTF. CDR3 coding DNA: TGCGCCAGCAGCCACCCGGGACAGCAAAACTATGGCTACACCTTC.

This clonotype has a handful of counts. V is TRBV28 and J is TRBJ2-7, with D maybe TRBD2 (6 bases). Trimming cost V 3 bases and J 2 bases, with 20 bases left between them. The CDR3 length is 17 residues. Germline CDR1 reads MDHEN; CDR2 reads SYDVKM. The CDR3 here is CASSFRRDSIITYEQYF. Written as DNA, the CDR3 is TGTGCCAGCAGTTTTCGCAGGGACTCGATCATTACCTACGAGCAGTACTTC.

The chain carries TRBV12-3 or TRBV12-4 and TRBJ1-5; D unclear. V lost 5 bases and J lost 7, with 12 bases in between. The CDR3 extends over 13 amino acids. The CDR3 here is CASSIRPGQPQHF. CDR3 nucleotides: TGTGCCAGCAGTATCCGACCGGGCCAGCCCCAGCATTTT.

This clonotype has more than one count but fewer than ten. This rearrangement joins TRBV12-3 or TRBV12-4 to TRBJ2-4; D is unclear. The length of the CDR3 is 15 residues. With 3 bases removed from V and 2 bases from J, the gap between germline ends came to 11 bases. The chain's CDR3 is CASSFRRLSKNIQYF. The CDR3 DNA sequence: TGTGCCAGCAGTTTCCGACGACTGTCCAAAAACATTCAGTACTTC.

This clonotype was counted a few times. V gene TRBV27 combines with J gene TRBJ2-1; TRBD1 matches at 9 bases. V trimming: 0 bases; J trimming: 7 bases; junction bases outside the gene matches: 4. Germline values: CDR1 MNHEY, CDR2 SMNVEV (reference sequence). There are 15 residues in the CDR3. CDR3 in DNA: TGTGCCAGCAGTTTATCCCGGGACAGGGTTAATGAGCAGTTCTTC. Residues: CASSLSRDRVNEQFF.

The chain is built from TRBV7-6 and TRBJ2-7, with 8 positions matching TRBD1. V trimming: 8 bases; J trimming: 0 bases; junction bases outside the gene matches: 3. CDR1 SGHVS and CDR2 FNYEAQ come from the germline V gene. This CDR3 has 13 residues. Here the CDR3 DNA reads TGTGCCAGCTGGGACAGGTACTCCTACGAGCAGTACTTC. This encodes CASWDRYSYEQYF.

The V gene is TRBV7-8, the J gene TRBJ1-1; no definite D call. Germline lookup yields CDR1 SGHVS and CDR2 FQNEAQ. V was trimmed by 5 bases and J by 4 bases, leaving 14 bases between them. The CDR3 covers 14 residues. Here the CDR3 DNA reads TGTGCCAGCAGCCGAGGGCGGGTGGGCACTGAAGCTTTCTTT. It encodes CASSRGRVGTEAFF.